This entry lists 10 T cell receptor beta chains sequenced from one sample in a study of shared clonotypes between healthy human individuals. Libraries were prepared by immunoSEQ multiplex PCR; TCRdb keeps only in-frame clonotypes and omits some of them. This sample carries about 1 million clones, approximately 68% of them seen once, and the ten largest clones take around 1.4%. Specimen: memory CD4+ T cells sorted from blood. Subset in this sample: CD45RA-negative fraction. All receptors derive from a man aged 18 to 35 in good health.

V and J are TRBV4-2 and TRBJ2-5; 7 bases match TRBD1. This CDR3 is 14 amino acids long. Germline V gene sequence: CDR1 LGHNA, CDR2 YNFKEQ. Trimming removed 3 bases from V and 1 base from J; junction bases left unmatched: 2. CDR3 bases: TGTGCCAGCAGCCAGACAGGGAGCCAAGAGACCCAGTACTTC. It specifies CASSQTGSQETQYF.

The table lists this clone with a few counts. The rearrangement joins TRBV5-6 to TRBJ2-1; 10 bases align to TRBD2. V lost 0 bases, J lost 3 bases, and 3 bases stayed unmatched. Germline CDR1 is SGHDT and CDR2 is YYEEEE. The CDR3 is made up of 16 amino acids. CDR3 sequence reads: CASSLGAGGHYNEQFF. The DNA of the CDR3 is TGTGCCAGCAGCTTGGGAGCGGGAGGGCACTACAATGAGCAGTTCTTC.

The chain has TRBV28 and TRBJ1-1; D perhaps matches TRBD1 (5 bases). Germline-derived CDR1 and CDR2 are MDHEN and SYDVKM. V was cut by 3 bases and J by 11 bases, with 13 bases left in between. There are 12 residues in the CDR3. CDR3 residues: CASSLLGRGAFF. In DNA form, the CDR3 reads TGTGCCAGCAGTTTGCTTGGGAGGGGCGCTTTCTTT.

This chain uses TRBV5-6 with TRBJ2-7, with TRBD2 matching over 11 bases. The CDR3 extends over 16 amino acids. Germline-derived CDR1 and CDR2 are SGHDT and YYEEEE. Trimming cost V 0 bases and J 6 bases; bases outside gene matches: 8. The CDR3 sequence: CASSLAGLAVGLEQYF. In DNA form, the CDR3 reads TGTGCCAGCAGCTTGGCGGGACTAGCGGTGGGGCTCGAGCAGTACTTC.

Concerning this clone itself: Other DNA sequences in this specimen translate into the identical CDR3. The chain couples TRBV18 to TRBJ2-7; maybe TRBD1 (6 bases). V gave up 3 bases and J gave up 4 bases, with 10 bases separating them. The length of the CDR3 is 13 residues. Germline V CDR1 and CDR2: KGHSH, LQKENI. CDR3 nucleotide sequence: TGTGCCAGCTCACCGACCCAGGGGTACGAGCAGTACTTC. Residues: CASSPTQGYEQYF.

This clone came up once. This chain links TRBV29-1 with TRBJ2-7, with D perhaps matching TRBD2 (7 bases). This CDR3 is built from 15 residues. Germline assignment: CDR1 SQVTM and CDR2 ANQGSEA. V was cut by 7 bases and J by 3 bases, with 22 bases left in between. Here the CDR3 reads CSAGRGGAGYYEQYF. The CDR3 DNA reads as TGCAGCGCCGGACGAGGGGGGGCGGGCTACTACGAGCAGTACTTC.

This clone was seen a handful of times. One junction end does not reproduce the germline sequence, and a read error may be involved. The chain has TRBV2 and TRBJ1-5; perhaps TRBD1 as D (5 bases). CDR1 and CDR2 (germline): SNHLY, FYNNEI. The CDR3 runs 14 residues. CDR3 protein: CVSTGQGSNQPQHF. DNA for the CDR3: TGTGTCAGCACTGGGCAGGGCTCCAATCAGCCCCAGCATTTT.

There are a few counts of this clone. The chain uses TRBV4-2 and TRBJ2-7; TRBD1 agrees at 7 bases. The CDR3 has 15 amino acids. V was clipped by 2 bases and J by 0 bases; unmatched bases: 4. CDR1 and CDR2 (germline): LGHNA, YNFKEQ. The CDR3 DNA follows: TGTGCCAGCAGCCAAACGACAGGGAGCTCCTACGAGCAGTACTTC. As protein: CASSQTTGSSYEQYF.

The sample holds one count of this clone. The chain carries TRBV5-6 and TRBJ1-2; TRBD1 aligns across 9 bases. CDR3 length equals 15 residues. Germline loops: CDR1 SGHDT, CDR2 YYEEEE. Trimming removed 4 bases from V and 9 bases from J; junction bases left unmatched: 13. CDR3 DNA sequence: TGTGCCAGCAGCCTCTACTCCCGGGACAGGGTGCGCTACACCTTC. Its translation: CASSLYSRDRVRYTF.

A few counts support this clone. The chain links TRBV19 to TRBJ1-1; 7 nucleotides line up with TRBD1. The V segment lost 6 bases and the J segment 1 base; nucleotides outside the gene matches: 5. Germline V lookup: CDR1 LNHDA, CDR2 SQIVND (reference sequence). The CDR3 has 14 amino acids. CDR3 DNA: TGTGCCAGTAGATACGGACAGGCGAACACTGAAGCTTTCTTT. Translation gives CASRYGQANTEAFF. Together with reference TRBV19 and TRBJ1-1, the CDR3 gives the full variable domain: DGGITQSPKYLFRKEGQNVTLSCEQNLNHDAMYWYRQDPGQGLRLIYYSQIVNDFQKGDIAEGYSVSREKKESFPLTVTSAQKNPTAFYLCASRYGQANTEAFFGQGTRLTVV.